This TCR beta chain is drawn from a study of shared clonotypes between healthy human individuals. Study-wide findings and caveats: Only a few donors were included, so the genetic and exposure-history diversity represented was limited.

CD45RA+ naive and CD45RA-negative memory subsets were separated from CD4+ cells. Germline-derived CDR1 and CDR2 are SGHNT and YYREEE (reference sequence). This CDR3 has 15 amino acids. Trimming removed 2 bases at V and 0 bases at J, with 9 bases between. Replicate PCRs for sorted subsets used 200 ng DNA; this equaled tens of thousands of T cell genomes. Sequenced by immunoSEQ multiplex PCR; TCRdb stores in-frame clones only, minus some. The table records about 2.3 million clones, about nine tenths of them present only once. Comment on this clone: Its specificity is not known. This specimen includes other DNA sequences encoding the same CDR3.

Sequencing used naive CD4+ T cells from PBMCs. Subset reported: CD45RA+ positively selected. The V gene is TRBV5-4, the J gene TRBJ1-3; D may be TRBD1 (6 bases). This receptor was obtained from a man between 18 and 35 years old in good health. Some clones in this sample may be carry-over from other donors' samples. For the CDR3, the DNA is TGTGCCAGCAGCTTAGGGGGTCCCTCTGGAAACACCATATATTTT. This encodes CASSLGGPSGNTIYF. Together with reference TRBV5-4 and TRBJ1-3, the CDR3 gives the full variable domain: ETGVTQSPTHLIKTRGQQVTLRCSSQSGHNTVSWYQQALGQGPQFIFQYYREEENGRGNFPPRFSGLQFPNYSSELNVNALELDDSALYLCASSLGGPSGNTIYFGEGSWLTVV.